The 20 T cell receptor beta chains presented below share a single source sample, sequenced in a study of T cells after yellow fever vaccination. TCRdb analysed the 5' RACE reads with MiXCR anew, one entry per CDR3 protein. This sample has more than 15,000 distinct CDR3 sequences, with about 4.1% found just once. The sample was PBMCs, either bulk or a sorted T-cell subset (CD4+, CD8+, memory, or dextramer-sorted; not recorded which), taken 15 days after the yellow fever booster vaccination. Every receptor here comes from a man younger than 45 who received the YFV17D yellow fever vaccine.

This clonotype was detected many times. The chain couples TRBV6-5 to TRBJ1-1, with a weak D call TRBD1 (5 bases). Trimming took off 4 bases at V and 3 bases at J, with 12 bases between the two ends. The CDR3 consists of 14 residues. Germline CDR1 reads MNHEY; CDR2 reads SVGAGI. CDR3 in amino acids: CASSSTGAYTEAFF. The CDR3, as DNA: TGTGCCAGCAGTTCCACCGGGGCCTACACTGAAGCTTTCTTT.

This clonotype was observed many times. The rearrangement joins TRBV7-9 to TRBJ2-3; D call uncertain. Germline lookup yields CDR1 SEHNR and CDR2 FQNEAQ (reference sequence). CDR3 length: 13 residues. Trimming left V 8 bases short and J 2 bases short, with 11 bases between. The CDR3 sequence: CASVQANTDTQYF. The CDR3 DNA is TGTGCCAGCGTTCAGGCGAACACAGATACGCAGTATTTT.

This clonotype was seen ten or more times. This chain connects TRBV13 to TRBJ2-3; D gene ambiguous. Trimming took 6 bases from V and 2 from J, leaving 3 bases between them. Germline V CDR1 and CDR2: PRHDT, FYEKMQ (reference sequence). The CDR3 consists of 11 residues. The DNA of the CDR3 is TGTGCCAGCAGGATCACAGATACGCAGTATTTT. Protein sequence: CASRITDTQYF.

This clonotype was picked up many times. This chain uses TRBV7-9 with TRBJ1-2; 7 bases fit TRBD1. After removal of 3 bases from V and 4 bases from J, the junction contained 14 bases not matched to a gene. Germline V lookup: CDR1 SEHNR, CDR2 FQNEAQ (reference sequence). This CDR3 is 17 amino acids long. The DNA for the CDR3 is TGTGCCAGCAGCTTCGACCTTGGACAGGTGGAACCCTATGGCTACACCTTC. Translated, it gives CASSFDLGQVEPYGYTF. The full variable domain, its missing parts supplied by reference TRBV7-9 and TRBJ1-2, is DTGVSQNPRHKITKRGQNVTFRCDPISEHNRLYWYRQTLGQGPEFLTYFQNEAQLEKSRLLSDRFSAERPKGSFSTLEIQRTEQGDSAMYLCASSFDLGQVEPYGYTFGSGTRLTVV.

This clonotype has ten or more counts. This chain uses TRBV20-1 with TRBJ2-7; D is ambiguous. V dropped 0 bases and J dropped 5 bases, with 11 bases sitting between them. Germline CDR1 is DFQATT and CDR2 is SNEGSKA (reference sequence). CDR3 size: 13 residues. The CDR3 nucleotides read TGCAGTGCTAGAGAGGTGGGAAGGAACGAGCAGTACTTC. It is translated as CSAREVGRNEQYF.

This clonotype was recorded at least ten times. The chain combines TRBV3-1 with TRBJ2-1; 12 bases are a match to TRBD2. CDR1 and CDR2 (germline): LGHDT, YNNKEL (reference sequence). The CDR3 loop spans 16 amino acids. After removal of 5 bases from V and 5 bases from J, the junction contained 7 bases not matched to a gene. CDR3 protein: CASSVRLAGENNEQFF. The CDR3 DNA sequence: TGTGCCAGCAGCGTAAGACTAGCGGGAGAGAACAATGAGCAGTTCTTC.

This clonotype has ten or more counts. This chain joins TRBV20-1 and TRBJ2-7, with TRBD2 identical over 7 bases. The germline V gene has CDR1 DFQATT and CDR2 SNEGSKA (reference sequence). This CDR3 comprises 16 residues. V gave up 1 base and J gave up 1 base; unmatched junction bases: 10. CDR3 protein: CSARVAKAGLSYEQYF. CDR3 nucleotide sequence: TGCAGTGCTAGAGTCGCAAAAGCGGGACTGTCCTACGAGCAGTACTTC.

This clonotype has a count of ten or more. DNA of the CDR3: TGCAGTGCCCTACATTCTAGAGGGTCCTACAATGAGCAGTTCTTC. The encoded protein is CSALHSRGSYNEQFF. The chain employs TRBV20-1 and TRBJ2-1, with a weak D call TRBD2 (5 bases). Germline values: CDR1 DFQATT, CDR2 SNEGSKA (reference sequence). The CDR3 runs 15 residues. The ends were cut back, 6 bases at V and 1 base at J, with 16 bases in the middle.

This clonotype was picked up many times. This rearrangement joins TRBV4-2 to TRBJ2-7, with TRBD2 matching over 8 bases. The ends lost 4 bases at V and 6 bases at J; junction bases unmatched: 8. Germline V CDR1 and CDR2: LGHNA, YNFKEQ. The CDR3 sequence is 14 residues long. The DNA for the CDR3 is TGTGCCAGCAGCCCGCCGGGACTAGAACTCGAGCAGTACTTC. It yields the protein CASSPPGLELEQYF.

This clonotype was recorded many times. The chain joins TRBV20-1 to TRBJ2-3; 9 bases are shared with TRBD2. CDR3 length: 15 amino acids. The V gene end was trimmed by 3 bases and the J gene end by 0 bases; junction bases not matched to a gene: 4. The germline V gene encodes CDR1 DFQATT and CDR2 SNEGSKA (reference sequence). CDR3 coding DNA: TGCAGTGCTAGTCGGACTAGCGCAAGCACAGATACGCAGTATTTT. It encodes CSASRTSASTDTQYF.

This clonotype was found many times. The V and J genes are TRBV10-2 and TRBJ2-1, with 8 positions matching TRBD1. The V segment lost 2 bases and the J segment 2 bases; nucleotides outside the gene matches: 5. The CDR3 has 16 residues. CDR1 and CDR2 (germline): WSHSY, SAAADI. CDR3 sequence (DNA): TGCGCCAGCAGTGAGATAAGACAGGGGACCTACAATGAGCAGTTCTTC. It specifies CASSEIRQGTYNEQFF.

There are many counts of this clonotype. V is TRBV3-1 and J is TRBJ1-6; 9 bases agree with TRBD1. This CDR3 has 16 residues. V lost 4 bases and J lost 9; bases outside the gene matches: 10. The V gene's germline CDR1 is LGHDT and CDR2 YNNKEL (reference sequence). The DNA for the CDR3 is TGTGCCAGCAGCCGCGGTCTACAGGGGGCAGGTTCACCCCTCCACTTT. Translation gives CASSRGLQGAGSPLHF.

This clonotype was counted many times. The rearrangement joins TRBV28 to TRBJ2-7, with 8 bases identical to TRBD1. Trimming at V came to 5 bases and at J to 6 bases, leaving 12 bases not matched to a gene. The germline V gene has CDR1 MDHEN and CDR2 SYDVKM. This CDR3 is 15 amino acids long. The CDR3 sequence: CASSGAERTGREQYF. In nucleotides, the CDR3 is TGTGCCAGCAGTGGGGCCGAGCGGACAGGGCGCGAGCAGTACTTC.

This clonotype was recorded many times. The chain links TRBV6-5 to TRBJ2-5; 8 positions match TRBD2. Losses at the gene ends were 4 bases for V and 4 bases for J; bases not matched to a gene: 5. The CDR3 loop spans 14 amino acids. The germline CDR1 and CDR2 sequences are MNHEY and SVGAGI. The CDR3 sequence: CASSFGLAGETQYF. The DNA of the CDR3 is TGTGCCAGCAGTTTCGGACTAGCTGGAGAGACCCAGTACTTC.

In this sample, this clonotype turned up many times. DNA for the CDR3: TGCGCCAGCAGGGGGAACGGGGGTGACTCCTACGAGCAGTACTTC. Amino acids: CASRGNGGDSYEQYF. The V call is TRBV5-1, the J call TRBJ2-7, with a weak D call TRBD2 (6 bases). V was shortened by 5 bases and J by 0 bases, with 15 bases between the two germline ends. The germline CDR1 and CDR2 sequences are SGHRS and YFSETQ. The CDR3 length is 15 residues.

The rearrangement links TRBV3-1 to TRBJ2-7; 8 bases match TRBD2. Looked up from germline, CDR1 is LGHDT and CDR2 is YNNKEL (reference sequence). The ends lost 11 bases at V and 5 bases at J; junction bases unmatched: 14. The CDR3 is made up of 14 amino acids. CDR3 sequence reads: CAFCPGGGADEQYF. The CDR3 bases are TGTGCCTTCTGCCCGGGGGGGGGCGCGGACGAGCAGTACTTC.

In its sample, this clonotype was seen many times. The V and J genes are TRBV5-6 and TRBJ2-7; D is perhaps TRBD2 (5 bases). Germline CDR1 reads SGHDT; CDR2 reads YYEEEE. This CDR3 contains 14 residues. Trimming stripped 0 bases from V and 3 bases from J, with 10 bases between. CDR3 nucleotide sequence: TGTGCCAGCAGCTTGGACAGCGGCCACTACGAGCAGTACTTC. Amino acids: CASSLDSGHYEQYF.

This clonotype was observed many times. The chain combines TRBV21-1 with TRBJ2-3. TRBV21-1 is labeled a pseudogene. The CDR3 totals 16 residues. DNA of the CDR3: TGTGCCAGCACTTTCTATCCGGCAGGTGCGACAGATACGCAGTATTTT. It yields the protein CASTFYPAGATDTQYF.

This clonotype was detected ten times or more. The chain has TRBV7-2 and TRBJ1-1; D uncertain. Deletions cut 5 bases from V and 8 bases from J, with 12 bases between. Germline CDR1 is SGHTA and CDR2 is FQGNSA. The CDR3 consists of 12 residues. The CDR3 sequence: CASSPWASEAFF. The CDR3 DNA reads TGTGCCAGCAGCCCGTGGGCCAGCGAAGCTTTCTTT.

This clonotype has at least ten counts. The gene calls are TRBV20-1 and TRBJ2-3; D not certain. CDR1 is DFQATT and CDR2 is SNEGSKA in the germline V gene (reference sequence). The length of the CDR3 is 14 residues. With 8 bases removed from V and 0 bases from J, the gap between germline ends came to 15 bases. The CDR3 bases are TGCAGTACAAAAACCTTGACTAGCACAGATACGCAGTATTTT. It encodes CSTKTLTSTDTQYF.